Included here is one TCR beta chain sequence, with context. In germline, CDR1 is SGHTA, CDR2 FQGNSA. V lost 4 bases to trimming and J lost 2 bases, with 11 bases between them. The CDR3 is 14 residues long. Generated by immunoSEQ multiplex PCR, the TCRdb table keeps only in-frame clones and is missing some. The sample yields fewer than 80,000 clones, around 86% seen once. The data derive from a study of technical replicates of blood from a handful of donors. The receptor's source is a human donor in good health. Some clones in this sample may be carry-over from other donors' samples. The rearrangement links TRBV7-2 to TRBJ2-5; maybe TRBD2 (6 bases). Specimen: PBMCs. CDR3 DNA sequence: TGTGCCAGCAGCTCGTCTAGCGTTCAAGAGACCCAGTACTTC. Its protein product is CASSSSSVQETQYF.